Listed below are T cell receptor beta chains from one sample, sequenced in a study of cytomegalovirus exposure and HLA in healthy donors. Only in-frame clones appear in the TCRdb table, and some are missing; sequencing was by immunoSEQ multiplex PCR. The sample has more than 95,000 clones, 70% to 90% seen once. The sample taken for sequencing was PBMCs. These receptors were obtained from a young woman in good health and CMV-seropositive. CDR3s include the opening cysteine and the closing phenylalanine or tryptophan. A D gene is named only where the DNA matches it firmly. Where a row states a size, it is once, few, many or the class of an expanded clone; other rows omit it.

clone_size	v_call	j_call	d_call	cdr3_nt	cdr3_aa
-	TRBV4-1	TRBJ2-7	TRBD1	TGCGCCAGCAGCCAAGACCCGCAGGGGGCGAGGTCCTACGAGCAGTACTTC	CASSQDPQGARSYEQYF
-	TRBV13	TRBJ2-1	TRBD2	TGTGCCAGCCTCGGGGGGGGCTCCTACAATGAGCAGTTCTTC	CASLGGGSYNEQFF
-	TRBV29-1	TRBJ1-1	-	TGCAGCTCTGCGATAGGGGGTACTGAAGCTTTCTTT	CSSAIGGTEAFF
few	TRBV28	TRBJ1-5	TRBD1	TGTGCCAGCAGTTTGATCGGACAGGGGGTAATAAGTCAGCCCCAGCATTTT	CASSLIGQGVISQPQHF
few	TRBV19	TRBJ1-6	-	TGTGCCAGTAGTACAGGGGTTAGTTCACCCCTCCACTTT	CASSTGVSSPLHF
-	TRBV7-9	TRBJ1-2	-	TGTGCCAGCAGCTTCCGGGACACTCACCTTAACTATGGCTACACCTTC	CASSFRDTHLNYGYTF
once	TRBV2	TRBJ2-7	TRBD2	TGTGCCAGCAGTACAATCGTTGGACTAGCGGGGGGACCGTTCTCCTACGAGCAGTACTTC	CASSTIVGLAGGPFSYEQYF
-	TRBV2	TRBJ2-7	-	TGTGCCAGCAGTGAAGCGGTAGGCAGGGGACTATACGAGCAGTACTTC	CASSEAVGRGLYEQYF
-	TRBV27	TRBJ2-1	TRBD2	TGTGCCAGCAGTCCCTCACTAGCGGGAGGCTACAATGAGCAGTTCTTC	CASSPSLAGGYNEQFF
-	TRBV6-6	TRBJ1-5	-	TGTGCCAGCACCCTCACCGGGAGCAATCAGCCCCAGCATTTT	CASTLTGSNQPQHF
once	TRBV11-3	TRBJ1-2	-	TGTGCCAGCAGCTTTGGAGGCGGCGGGCAGTATGGCTACACCTTC	CASSFGGGGQYGYTF
-	TRBV4-2	TRBJ2-7	-	TGTGCCAGCAGCCCAGGACCCTGGGACAACTCCTACGAGCAGTACTTC	CASSPGPWDNSYEQYF
-	TRBV18	TRBJ1-3	TRBD1	TGTGCCAGCTCACCCGGGACAGCCATCTCTGGAAACACCATATATTTT	CASSPGTAISGNTIYF
-	TRBV28	TRBJ1-2	-	TGTGCCAGCAGGGATAGGGGAGGGTCGAACTATGGCTACACCTTC	CASRDRGGSNYGYTF
-	TRBV7-3	TRBJ2-3	-	TGTGCCAGCAGCTTAAGTGGGGGCGCAGCAGATACGCAGTATTTT	CASSLSGGAADTQYF
-	TRBV13	TRBJ2-7	TRBD1	TGTGCCAGCAGCTACCGGGACAGGGTAAGGACCTACGAGCAGTACTTC	CASSYRDRVRTYEQYF
-	TRBV13	TRBJ1-4	-	TGTGCCAGCAGCTTCCGGGGGGGCACAAATGAAAAACTGTTTTTT	CASSFRGGTNEKLFF
-	TRBV6-5	TRBJ2-1	TRBD2	TGTGCCAGCAGTGGGGACTACCCCTACAATGAGCAGTTCTTC	CASSGDYPYNEQFF
-	TRBV2	TRBJ2-1	TRBD2	TGTGCCAGCAGCCAACTAGCGGGAGGGCCCGATGAGCAGTTCTTC	CASSQLAGGPDEQFF
-	TRBV28	TRBJ1-2	TRBD1	TGTGCCAGCAGTTTATTAAGGACAGGGGGGCCCTATGGCTACACCTTC	CASSLLRTGGPYGYTF
-	TRBV5-1	TRBJ1-3	-	TGCGCCAGCAGCAAGCTCACGGGGGTGGGTGGAAACACCATATATTTT	CASSKLTGVGGNTIYF
-	TRBV7-9	TRBJ2-7	-	TGTGCCAGCAGCCTCAGAGGGGGAGGGGACGAGCAGTACTTC	CASSLRGGGDEQYF
-	TRBV9	TRBJ2-7	-	TGTGCCAGCAGCGTAGGTCCGAATTCAGCGGGTGGCTACGAGCAGTACTTC	CASSVGPNSAGGYEQYF
-	TRBV19	TRBJ1-5	-	TGTGCCAGTAGTCGGCTCGGGCCAGGGATCAATCAGCCCCAGCATTTT	CASSRLGPGINQPQHF
-	TRBV5-1	TRBJ2-1	-	TGCGCCAGCAGCTTTGTAGTGGGGGGTGAGCAGTTCTTC	CASSFVVGGEQFF
-	TRBV4-1	TRBJ2-1	-	TGCGCCAGCAGCCAAGAGAACTTCAATGAGCAGTTCTTC	CASSQENFNEQFF
-	TRBV5-1	TRBJ2-6	-	TGCGCCAGCAGCCTTCCAGGCTCTGGGGCCAACGTCCTGACTTTC	CASSLPGSGANVLTF
-	TRBV7-6	TRBJ2-1	-	TGTGCCAGCAGCTTGACTAGTCGGAATGAGCAGTTCTTC	CASSLTSRNEQFF
-	TRBV15	TRBJ2-1	-	TGTGCCACCAGCCTCTCTGGGCTTAATGAGCAGTTCTTC	CATSLSGLNEQFF
-	TRBV5-1	TRBJ1-3	TRBD1	TGCGCCAGCAGCCGGGACAGGGCTGGAAACACCATATATTTT	CASSRDRAGNTIYF
-	TRBV16	TRBJ2-2	TRBD1	TGTGCCAGCAGCCTAGGGACAGGGAAAAACACCGGGGAGCTGTTTTTT	CASSLGTGKNTGELFF
-	TRBV6-5	TRBJ2-6	-	TGTGCCAGCAGTTTGGGGGGTCCTGGGGCCAACGTCCTGACTTTC	CASSLGGPGANVLTF
-	TRBV11-3	TRBJ2-7	-	TGTGCCAGCAGCTCGGGACATGCCTACGAGCAGTACTTC	CASSSGHAYEQYF
-	TRBV28	TRBJ2-5	-	TGTGCCAGCAGTTTCCAGGGTTCGGGGACCCAGTACTTC	CASSFQGSGTQYF
-	TRBV7-8	TRBJ2-1	TRBD1	TGTGCCAGCAGCTTAGATAACAGGGGCAGGATAGGAGGGCAGTTCTTC	CASSLDNRGRIGGQFF
-	TRBV27	TRBJ2-7	-	TGTGCCAGCAGCCCGAGCTCCTACGAGCAGTACTTC	CASSPSSYEQYF
-	TRBV5-4	TRBJ1-5	-	TGTGCCAGCAGCTTGTACGGGTCTTATCAGCCCCAGCATTTT	CASSLYGSYQPQHF
-	TRBV11-2	TRBJ2-7	TRBD2	TGTGCCAGCAGATCTAGCGGGAGCTCATACGAGCAGTACTTC	CASRSSGSSYEQYF
-	TRBV5-1	TRBJ1-1	-	TGCGCCAGCAGCTTATTTACGGTGAACACTGAAGCTTTCTTT	CASSLFTVNTEAFF
-	TRBV9	TRBJ1-1	TRBD1	TGTGCCAGCAGCTTGACAGGGAATCAGGCTGAAGCTTTCTTT	CASSLTGNQAEAFF